The T cell receptor beta chain under discussion was sequenced for a study of T cell responses to AZD1222 COVID-19 vaccine. A word on this clone: Antigen unknown.

Sequencing was performed with immunoSEQ multiplex PCR; in TCRdb, only in-frame clones are kept and a portion is missing. The sample consists of around 150,000 clones, 75% to 95% of them appearing once. V lost 5 bases to trimming and J lost 5 bases, with 8 bases between them. Germline V gene lookup returns CDR1 SGHNT and CDR2 YENEEA. The CDR3 totals 12 residues. Study results and caveats: Females outnumbered males among donors, who were mostly white British; clonal diversity was possibly underestimated. Dominant at 160-218 and 743-854, vaccine-associated CD4 TCRs also spanned spike.

Sample: peripheral blood, taken 28 days after the second AZD1222 dose. This TCR came from an adult who received the AZD1222 COVID-19 vaccine. V is TRBV11-3 and J is TRBJ2-3, with D possibly TRBD2 on 5 matching bases. CDR3 region: CASSLREDTQYF. CDR3 DNA sequence: TGTGCCAGCAGCCTTCGGGAAGATACGCAGTATTTT. Supplemented by reference TRBV11-3 and TRBJ2-3, the full variable domain reads EAGVVQSPRYKIIEKKQPVAFWCNPISGHNTLYWYLQNLGQGPELLIRYENEEAVDDSQLPKDRFSAERLKGVDSTLKIQPAELGDSAVYLCASSLREDTQYFGPGTRLTVL.